This T cell receptor (beta chain) was captured in a study of CD4 T cells in relation to SARS-CoV-2 and coronaviruses. Study-level information: PBMCs were cultured with antigen for approximately nine days before TCR beta sequencing.

Only in-frame clones appear in the TCRdb table, and some are missing; sequencing was by immunoSEQ multiplex PCR. The sample lists 20,000 to 25,000 clones; 70% to 80% were seen once. The unexposed donors gave CD4+ T cells in about 2011-2018, prior to COVID-19. After about 10 days of culture, CD4+ T cells were isolated. A note on this clone: As yet, its antigen is unknown.

The sequence derives from a human donor in good health. The specimen was CD4+ T cells from PBMCs, cultured in vitro.

The CDR3 here is CASSEASVRRGEQYF. CDR3 nucleotide sequence: TGTGCCAGCAGTGAAGCGTCCGTTCGCCGGGGCGAGCAGTACTTC. V is TRBV6-1 and J is TRBJ2-7; TRBD2 is a possible D gene (5 bases). With 0 bases removed from V and 6 bases from J, the gap between germline ends came to 15 bases. Germline assignment: CDR1 MNHNS and CDR2 SASEGT. The CDR3 runs 15 residues.